This TCR beta chain derives from a study of T cells expressing NK-cell markers. On the study more broadly: Serological testing identified seven of the eight sequenced donors as HCMV-seropositive and one as seronegative.

For this clonotype: Its cognate antigen is unknown.

The CDR3 runs 12 residues. UMIs were included in TCR beta cDNA generated by 5'RACE template switching. TCRdb derives one entry per CDR3 protein from the 5' RACE reads, leaving out DNA. This repertoire includes 150,000 to 170,000 distinct CDR3 sequences. The study, taken as a whole, reports: Among CD8+ T cells from six donors, dominant NKG2C+ clonotypes accounted for about 1.0-7.0%.

The clonotype comes from a woman aged 45 to 65 in good health. The sequencing sample was made of blood T cells: a sorted CD56 or NKG2C T cell subset, CD4+ or CD8+ T cells, or bulk PBMC T cells (not recorded which). J is TRBJ2-2 and V is TRBV12-3 or TRBV12-4; TCRdb selects TRBD2, and the lack of DNA leaves this call unchecked. CDR3: CASRGGAGELFF.